The present T cell receptor (beta chain) was sequenced within a study of spatial heterogeneity in lung cancer. Study summary: Sequence detection consistently recorded a greater number of beta-chain than alpha-chain sequences.

Each TCR cDNA molecule bore a unique molecular identifier. TCRdb called the 5' RACE reads again in MiXCR, with one record for every CDR3 protein. The data hold approximately 4,600 distinct CDR3 sequences, with 34% observed a single time. This sample's time point: sample taken at primary tumor resection. The study sequenced unsorted whole RNA from tumor, nontumor lung or frozen PBMC. The donor group consisted of over 60 patients who had untreated, early-stage non-small cell lung cancer. V gave up 5 bases and J gave up 4 bases; unmatched junction bases: 7. The CDR3 contains 15 residues. From germline, CDR1 is SGHTA and CDR2 FQGTGA. For this clonotype: This beta chain is a stray sequence in a library constructed for alpha chains; its clone size is not meaningful.

This TCR was sampled from a male donor with early-stage non-small cell lung cancer. Sample: PBMCs, taken at surgery. This sequence joins TRBV7-3 and TRBJ2-3, with 9 bases identical to TRBD2. DNA of the CDR3: TGTGCCAGCAGCCTTAGCGGGAGAAGGGCAGATACGCAGTATTTT. Amino acids: CASSLSGRRADTQYF.